This TCR beta chain was found in a study of T-cell reconstitution after alpha-beta-depleted transplantation in children. This clonotype was detected only a few times. No antigen is known for it. It was with unique molecular identifiers that the TCRbeta library was prepared. TCRdb fed the PCR reads into MiXCR, producing one record per CDR3 protein. Of a few hundred thousand distinct CDR3 sequences in the sample, roughly two fifths were seen once. Per the germline V gene, CDR1 is SGHVS and CDR2 is FQNEAQ. Trimming stripped 6 bases from V and 4 bases from J, with 16 bases between. This CDR3 spans 16 amino acids. Findings of the study overall: The study reportedly traced alpha-beta T cells about two months after transplant to several hundred expanded graft clones.

The sample was PBMCs, taken before TCRalphabeta/CD19-depleted stem cell transplant. V is TRBV7-8 and J is TRBJ2-6; TRBD2 is a possible D gene (6 bases). The sequence was collected from a girl aged 2-10 years with aplastic anemia, due to receive a stem cell transplant. The CDR3 sequence is CASRGGGVAGANVLTF. The CDR3 DNA is TGTGCCAGCAGGGGAGGAGGGGTGGCGGGGGCCAACGTCCTGACTTTC. The full variable domain, completed using reference TRBV7-8 and TRBJ2-6, is GAGVSQSPRYKVAKRGQDVALRCDPISGHVSLFWYQQALGQGPEFLTYFQNEAQLDKSGLPSDRFFAERPEGSVSTLKIQRTQQEDSAVYLCASRGGGVAGANVLTFGAGSRLTVL.